The 20 T cell receptor beta chains given below trace back to one sample, sequenced in a study of T cell responses to AZD1222 COVID-19 vaccine. This table comes from immunoSEQ multiplex PCR, and its TCRdb copy is limited to in-frame clones, with some not included. The sample holds fewer than 200,000 clones; 88% are singletons and the top ten take around 0.5%. Sequenced material: peripheral blood, taken on day 0 of AZD1222 vaccination. The receptor set was obtained from an adult in good health.

The CDR3 is CASSISHGLEAFF. The CDR3 DNA reads as TGTGCCAGTAGTATCTCTCACGGGCTTGAAGCTTTCTTT. The chain uses TRBV19 and TRBJ1-1; D gene ambiguous. CDR3 length: 13 residues. CDR1 is LNHDA and CDR2 is SQIVND in the germline V gene (reference sequence). V lost 3 bases to trimming and J lost 7 bases, with 12 bases between them.

The chain has TRBV7-2 and TRBJ2-3; 7 nucleotides match TRBD2. The CDR3 runs 15 residues. Germline trimming cut 5 bases from V and 2 bases from J; bases unmatched to any gene: 7. Germline V gene data show CDR1 as SGHTA and CDR2 as FQGNSA. The CDR3 reads CASSLGLEFTDTQYF. CDR3 nucleotide sequence: TGTGCCAGCAGCCTCGGACTAGAGTTCACAGATACGCAGTATTTT.

CDR3 residues: CAWRGNSPLHF. The CDR3 DNA sequence: TGTGCCTGGAGGGGTAATTCACCCCTCCACTTT. The genes are TRBV30 and TRBJ1-6, with no clear D. Between the trimmed V and J ends, which lost 3 bases and 6 bases, there was a span of 3 bases. Germline loops: CDR1 GTSNPN, CDR2 SVGIG (reference sequence). CDR3 length: 11 amino acids. Full variable domain (remainder filled in from reference TRBV30 and TRBJ1-6): SQTIHQWPATLVQPVGSPLSLECTVEGTSNPNLYWYRQAAGRGLQLLFYSVGIGQISSEVPQNLSASRPQDRQFILSSKKLLLSDSGFYLCAWRGNSPLHFGNGTRLTVT.

The chain couples TRBV27 to TRBJ2-3, with TRBD2 matching over 12 bases. There are 16 residues in the CDR3. Trimming at V came to 2 bases and at J to 5 bases, leaving 5 bases not matched to a gene. The germline V gene has CDR1 MNHEY and CDR2 SMNVEV (reference sequence). The CDR3 is CASSLPTSGSGDTQYF. The CDR3 nucleotides read TGTGCCAGCAGTTTACCGACTAGCGGGAGTGGAGATACGCAGTATTTT.

The rearrangement uses TRBV4-2 and TRBJ1-2; D is ambiguous. This CDR3 is 11 amino acids long. Trimming took off 6 bases at V and 1 base at J, with 3 bases between the two ends. CDR1 is LGHNA, CDR2 YNFKEQ, per germline. In DNA, the CDR3 is TGTGCCAGCAGTCTTAACTATGGCTACACCTTC. This gives the protein CASSLNYGYTF.

The genes are TRBV20-1 and TRBJ1-2; the D gene is possibly TRBD1 (5 bases). The V end lost 3 bases, the J end lost 0 bases, and 11 bases lay between the germline ends. The germline V gene has CDR1 DFQATT and CDR2 SNEGSKA (reference sequence). There are 14 residues in the CDR3. CDR3 region: CSASPGAANYGYTF. In nucleotides, the CDR3 is TGCAGTGCTAGTCCCGGGGCAGCTAACTATGGCTACACCTTC.

Only a few counts were recorded for this clone. The chain joins TRBV3-1 (or the pseudogene TRBV3-2) to TRBJ2-5; TRBD2 might be the D (6 bases). The length of the CDR3 is 14 residues. V lost 3 bases and J 4 bases, leaving 12 bases between the germline ends. Germline-derived CDR1 and CDR2 are LGHDT and YNNKEL (reference sequence). CDR3 in DNA: TGTGCCAGCAGCCAGAGCGGGTCGGGAGAGACCCAGTACTTC. The encoded protein is CASSQSGSGETQYF.

For this clone: The junction does not match germline at one end; this may be a read error. V gene TRBV7-8 combines with J gene TRBJ1-5; 9 nucleotides agree with TRBD1. The CDR3 covers 15 residues. CDR1 SGHVS and CDR2 FQNEAQ come from the germline V gene. The CDR3 DNA reads as TGTGCCAGCAGCCTCATAACAGGGGGCAAGCAGCCCCAGCATTTT. This translates into CASSLITGGKQPQHF.

The CDR3 nucleotides read TGTGCCAGCAGCTTAAACAATGAGCAGTTCTTC. Protein: CASSLNNEQFF. V usage is TRBV7-9 and J usage is TRBJ2-1, with D uncertain. Trimming removed 2 bases from V and 5 bases from J, with 1 base in between. The CDR3 runs to 11 residues. The germline gives CDR1 SEHNR, CDR2 FQNEAQ (reference sequence).

This clone was observed once. The chain carries TRBV10-3 and TRBJ1-5, with unresolved D. This CDR3 comprises 13 residues. The germline V gene encodes CDR1 ENHRY and CDR2 SYGVKD. The V and J ends lost 7 bases and 1 base respectively, with 8 bases between them. This CDR3 reads CAITSGSNQPQHF. DNA for the CDR3: TGTGCCATCACCTCCGGGAGCAATCAGCCCCAGCATTTT.

V and J are TRBV18 and TRBJ1-6; D unclear. The CDR3 sequence is 16 residues long. Germline V gene data show CDR1 as KGHSH and CDR2 as LQKENI. Trimming left V 9 bases short and J 0 bases short, with 15 bases between. DNA for the CDR3: TGTGCCAGTTTCGACCGGAACCGCTCCTATAATTCACCCCTCCACTTT. It specifies CASFDRNRSYNSPLHF.

This clone was found a few times. The chain recombines TRBV7-6 with TRBJ1-5; TRBD1 aligns across 8 bases. V was clipped by 2 bases and J by 6 bases; unmatched bases: 9. Germline V lookup: CDR1 SGHVS, CDR2 FNYEAQ. The CDR3 totals 16 residues. The CDR3 reads CASSLRSRGQGQPQHF. DNA for the CDR3: TGTGCCAGCAGCTTAAGGAGCAGGGGGCAGGGTCAGCCCCAGCATTTT.

CDR3 nucleotide sequence: TGTGCCAGCAGTCGGGGGGACATCAACACTGAAGCTTTCTTT. Translation gives CASSRGDINTEAFF. The chain is built from TRBV28 and TRBJ1-1; tentative D call: TRBD1 (6 bases). Germline V gene sequence: CDR1 MDHEN, CDR2 SYDVKM. This CDR3 is 14 amino acids long. The V gene lost 5 bases and the J gene lost 2 bases, with 12 bases spanning the gap.

V and J are TRBV6-5 and TRBJ1-1; no reliable D call. Germline values: CDR1 MNHEY, CDR2 SVGAGI. Trimming took 6 bases from V and 3 from J, leaving 14 bases between them. The CDR3 has 14 residues. CDR3: CASSPGHTDTEAFF. The DNA for the CDR3 is TGTGCCAGCAGCCCAGGTCATACGGACACTGAAGCTTTCTTT.

The V gene is TRBV5-6, the J gene TRBJ2-4; D is unresolved. V lost 2 bases, J lost 0 bases, and 15 bases lay in between. Per the germline V gene, CDR1 is SGHDT and CDR2 is YYEEEE. This CDR3 is built from 17 residues. CDR3 protein: CASSFLEGVLAKNIQYF. CDR3 nucleotides: TGTGCCAGCAGCTTCCTGGAAGGAGTGCTAGCCAAAAACATTCAGTACTTC.

CDR3: CASSLGGFKQYF. CDR3 sequence (DNA): TGTGCCAGCAGTTTGGGCGGCTTCAAGCAGTACTTC. The chain employs TRBV12-3 or TRBV12-4 and TRBJ2-7; D unclear. The CDR3 sequence is 12 residues long. V lost 3 bases and J 8 bases, leaving 11 bases between the germline ends.

This clone was recorded a few times. The rearrangement uses TRBV19 and TRBJ1-5; D is uncertain. The CDR3 has 15 amino acids. Trimming pared 3 bases from V and 2 bases from J, leaving 11 bases between. From germline, CDR1 is LNHDA and CDR2 SQIVND (reference sequence). CDR3 coding DNA: TGTGCCAGTAGTATCTGGGCGGGTGGCAATCAGCCCCAGCATTTT. This sequence encodes CASSIWAGGNQPQHF.

The chain couples TRBV6-5 to TRBJ2-7; the match to TRBD1 covers 7 bases. The germline gives CDR1 MNHEY, CDR2 SVGAGI. The CDR3 covers 15 residues. V gave up 11 bases and J gave up 0 bases; unmatched junction bases: 13. CDR3: CACSRKGASSYEQYF. DNA for the CDR3: TGTGCCTGCTCCCGGAAGGGGGCGAGCTCCTACGAGCAGTACTTC.

This clone was detected once. The chain links TRBV7-2 to TRBJ2-7, with a weak D call TRBD2 (7 bases). Deletions cut 0 bases from V and 5 bases from J, with 17 bases between. The CDR3 length is 16 residues. Germline CDR1 reads SGHTA; CDR2 reads FQGNSA. The CDR3 nucleotides read TGTGCCAGCAGCTTAGCGTCGAGGGGGGGGAATAACGAGCAGTACTTC. It specifies CASSLASRGGNNEQYF.

The CDR3 bases are TGTGCCAGCAGGCCGTCGGACGGCCTCTATGGCTACACCTTC. Translated: CASRPSDGLYGYTF. The chain combines TRBV3-1 (or the pseudogene TRBV3-2) with TRBJ1-2; D unclear. The V end lost 6 bases, the J end lost 4 bases, and 15 bases lay between the germline ends. The CDR3 runs to 14 residues. CDR1 LGHDT and CDR2 YNNKEL come from the germline V gene (reference sequence).